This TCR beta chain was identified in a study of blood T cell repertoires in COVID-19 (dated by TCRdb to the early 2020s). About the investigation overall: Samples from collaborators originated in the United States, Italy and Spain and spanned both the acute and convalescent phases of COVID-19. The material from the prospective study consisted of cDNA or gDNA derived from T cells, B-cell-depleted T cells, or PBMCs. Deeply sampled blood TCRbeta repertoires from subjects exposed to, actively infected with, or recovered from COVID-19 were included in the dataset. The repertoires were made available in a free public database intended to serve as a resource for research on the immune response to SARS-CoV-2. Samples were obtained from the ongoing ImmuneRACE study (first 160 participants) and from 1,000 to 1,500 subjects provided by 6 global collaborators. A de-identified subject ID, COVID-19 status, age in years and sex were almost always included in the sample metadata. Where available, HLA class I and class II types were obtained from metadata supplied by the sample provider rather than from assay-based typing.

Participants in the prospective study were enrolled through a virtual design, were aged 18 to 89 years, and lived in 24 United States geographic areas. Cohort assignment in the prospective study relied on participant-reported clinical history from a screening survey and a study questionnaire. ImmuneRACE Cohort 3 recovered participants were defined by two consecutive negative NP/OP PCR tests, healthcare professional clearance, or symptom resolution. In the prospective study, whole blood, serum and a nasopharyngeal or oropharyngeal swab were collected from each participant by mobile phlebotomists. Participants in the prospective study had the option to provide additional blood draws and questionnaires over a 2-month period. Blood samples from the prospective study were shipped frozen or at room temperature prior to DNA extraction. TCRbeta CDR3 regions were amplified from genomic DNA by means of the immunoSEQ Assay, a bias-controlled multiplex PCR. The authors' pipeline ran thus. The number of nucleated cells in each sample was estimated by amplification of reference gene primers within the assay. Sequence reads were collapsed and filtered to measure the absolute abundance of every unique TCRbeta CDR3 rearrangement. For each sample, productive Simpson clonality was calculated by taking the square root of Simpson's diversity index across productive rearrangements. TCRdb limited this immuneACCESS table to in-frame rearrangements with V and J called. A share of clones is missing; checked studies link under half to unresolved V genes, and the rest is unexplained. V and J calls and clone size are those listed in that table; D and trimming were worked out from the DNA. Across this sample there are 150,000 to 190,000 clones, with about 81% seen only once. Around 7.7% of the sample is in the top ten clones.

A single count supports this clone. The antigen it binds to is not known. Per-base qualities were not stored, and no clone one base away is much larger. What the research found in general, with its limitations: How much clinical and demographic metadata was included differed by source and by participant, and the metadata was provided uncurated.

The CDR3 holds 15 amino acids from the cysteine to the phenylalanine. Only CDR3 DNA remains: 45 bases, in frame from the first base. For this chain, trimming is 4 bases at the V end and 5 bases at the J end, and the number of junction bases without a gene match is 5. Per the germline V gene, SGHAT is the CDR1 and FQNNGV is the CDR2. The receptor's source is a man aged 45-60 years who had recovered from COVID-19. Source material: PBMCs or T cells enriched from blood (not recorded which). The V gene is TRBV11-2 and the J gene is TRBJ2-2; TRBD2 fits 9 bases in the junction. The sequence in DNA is TGTGCCAGCAGCTCGCTAGCGGGAAGAACCGGGGAGCTGTTTTTT. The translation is CASSSLAGRTGELFF.